This T cell receptor (gamma chain) was profiled in a study of gamma delta lymphoproliferative disorders and STAT genes (dated by TCRdb to 2016 to 2018). In the study overall: Gamma-chain libraries were prepared from at least 50 ng of genomic DNA using the LymphoTrack Dx TCRG Assay. Since no corresponding Invivoscribe delta assay was available, delta-chain libraries were prepared following the standard operating procedure of the EuroClonality-NGS working group. The study profiled TCR gamma and delta CDR3 repertoires by deep sequencing in Tgammadelta lymphoproliferative disease patients and healthy controls, within a larger immunophenotypic and STAT-mutation study. To confirm results, a couple of gamma-chain samples and every delta-chain sample were sequenced twice. Study-wide findings and limitations: When whole repertoires were clustered, gamma repertoires from patients formed a group apart from those of healthy controls, but delta repertoires showed no separation between the groups. Almost every major gamma and delta clonotype found in patients was public, meaning shared with at least one healthy donor, with just a couple of gamma clonotypes being private to disease. The authors pointed out that NGS specificity may be lower at low frequencies, so whether leukemic clones are public or private needs to be confirmed. Leukemic cells were skewed toward terminal effectors, whereas control T cells likely spanned varied maturation stages, a difference potentially limiting comparisons between patients and controls.

Both library methods used multiplex PCR with primers targeting conserved V and J regions of the TCR genes. After purification and pooling, the amplicons were sequenced on an Illumina MiSeq platform. Turning to the authors' computational methods: V(D)J alignment, clonotype assembly and translation were done with MiXCR, while functionality assessment and CDR3 repertoire analyses were done with VDJtools. CDR3 was defined according to IMGT, and analyses were limited to productive sequences using functional genes, with ORF genes and pseudogenes excluded. A custom Python script was used to look across all patients and controls for identical amino acid CDR3s belonging to major clonotypes, meaning those with a frequency of >=5%. To compare clonotype frequencies between patients and controls, a one-sided non-parametric Wilcoxon test was applied. Clonotypes were called again by TCRdb from the public reads via CATT, and duplicate nucleotide sequences were then merged into one entry. What appears here as the V and J calls and clone size reflects TCRdb's work, not the paper's. The sample table holds around 4,500 gamma-chain clones, of which over 7.5% were seen once. The top ten clonotypes cover approximately 2.9% of the sample.

In its sample, this clone was seen a few times. The clone's antigen remains unknown. Qualities for individual bases were not recorded, and no much larger clone is one base off. The CDR3 starts with the cysteine, ends with the phenylalanine, and has 14 residues. Here the CDR3 DNA is all that survives: 42 bases in frame from base 1. CDR1 and CDR2 were assigned from the germline V gene as VENAVY and YDSYNSRV. After removal of 5 bases from V and 0 bases from J, the junction retains 3 bases not matched to a gene. TCR sequencing was performed on genomic DNA from peripheral blood mononuclear cells isolated from patients and controls. The control group consisted of about 23 healthy adult blood donors (median age approximately 66 years; around 12 males and around 11 females) who were matched to the patients for age and sex.

This sequence uses TRGV8 and TRGJP1. No J segment appears in TCRdb, so it was assigned here by matching the sequence to germline. The specimen was blood. The clonotype was recovered from a human donor in good health. The CDR3 region reads CATWVNTTGWFKIF. The DNA reads as follows: TGTGCCACCTGGGTCAATACCACTGGTTGGTTCAAGATATTT.